The following is a T cell receptor (beta chain) sequence with its context. Its specificity is unknown. The sample originates from a study of shared clonotypes between healthy human individuals. Background on the study: For every donor, three CD4 naive, three CD4 memory, two CD8 naive and one CD8 memory plates were used.

CDR3 size: 14 residues. Germline assignment: CDR1 MGHRA and CDR2 YSYEKL. The V end lost 6 bases, the J end lost 0 bases, and 11 bases lay between the germline ends. Study-wide findings and caveats: When naive CD4 clonotypes were compared across four donors, 4% to 5.5% were shared. Estimated richness values were generally larger in naive subsets than in memory subsets.

In the source study's methods: Filtering differed since immunoSEQ provided only junctions, with no quality scores. Here immunoSEQ multiplex PCR was the method, and the copy in TCRdb shows in-frame clones only, minus some. V, J and clone size reflect that table, while D and trimming were determined from the DNA. The top ten clones hold 0.37% of a sample with 2 million to 2.5 million clones, about 90% of them seen once. This TCR came from a man between 18 and 35 years old in good health. Some clones in this sample may be carry-over from other donors' samples. This chain connects TRBV4-1 to TRBJ1-1; no clear D gene. The specimen was naive CD4+ T cells from PBMCs. Subset meaning: CD45RA+ positively selected. The CDR3 reads CASRIPGMNTEAFF. As DNA, the CDR3 is TGCGCCAGCAGGATCCCGGGGATGAACACTGAAGCTTTCTTT.